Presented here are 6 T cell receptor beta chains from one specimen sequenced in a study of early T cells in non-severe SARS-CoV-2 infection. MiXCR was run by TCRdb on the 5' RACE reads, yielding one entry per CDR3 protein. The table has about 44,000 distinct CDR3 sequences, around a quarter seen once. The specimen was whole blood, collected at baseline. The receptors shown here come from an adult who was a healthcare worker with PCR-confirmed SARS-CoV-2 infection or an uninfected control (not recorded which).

CDR3 sequence (DNA): TGCGCCAGCAGCTTGGCTGGCGTGGCCTATGGCTACACCTTC. It specifies CASSLAGVAYGYTF. V and J are TRBV5-1 and TRBJ1-2, with D unresolved. Trimming stripped 0 bases from V and 4 bases from J, with 10 bases between. CDR3 length equals 14 residues. Germline V CDR1 and CDR2: SGHRS, YFSETQ.

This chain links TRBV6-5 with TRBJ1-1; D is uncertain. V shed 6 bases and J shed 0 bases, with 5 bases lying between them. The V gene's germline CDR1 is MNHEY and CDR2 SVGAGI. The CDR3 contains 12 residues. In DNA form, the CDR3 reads TGTGCCAGCAGCACCCTGAACACTGAAGCTTTCTTT. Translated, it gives CASSTLNTEAFF.

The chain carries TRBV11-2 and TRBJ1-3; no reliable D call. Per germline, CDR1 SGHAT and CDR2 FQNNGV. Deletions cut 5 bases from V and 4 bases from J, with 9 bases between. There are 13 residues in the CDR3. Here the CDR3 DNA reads TGTGCCAGCAGCCCCGGGCCCGGAAACACCATATATTTT. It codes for CASSPGPGNTIYF.

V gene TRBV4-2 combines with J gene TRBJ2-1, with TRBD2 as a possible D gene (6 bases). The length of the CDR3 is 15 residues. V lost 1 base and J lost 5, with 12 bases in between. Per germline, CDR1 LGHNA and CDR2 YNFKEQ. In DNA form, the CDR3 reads TGTGCCAGCAGCCAAGGCGGGACCACACACAATGAGCAGTTCTTC. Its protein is CASSQGGTTHNEQFF.

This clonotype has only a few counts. The DNA of the CDR3 is TGCGCCAGCAGCTTGAGGACCGCGAACACCGGGGAGCTGTTTTTT. This sequence encodes CASSLRTANTGELFF. The chain recombines TRBV5-1 with TRBJ2-2, with D uncertain. V lost 1 base to trimming and J lost 0 bases, with 7 bases between them. This CDR3 region has 15 residues. Germline lookup yields CDR1 SGHRS and CDR2 YFSETQ.

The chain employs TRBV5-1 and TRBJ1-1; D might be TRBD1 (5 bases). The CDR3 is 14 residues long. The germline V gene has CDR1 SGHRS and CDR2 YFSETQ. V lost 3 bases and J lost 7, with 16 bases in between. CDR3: CASSWIGAADEAFF. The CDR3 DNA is TGCGCCAGCAGCTGGATCGGGGCCGCGGATGAAGCTTTCTTT.